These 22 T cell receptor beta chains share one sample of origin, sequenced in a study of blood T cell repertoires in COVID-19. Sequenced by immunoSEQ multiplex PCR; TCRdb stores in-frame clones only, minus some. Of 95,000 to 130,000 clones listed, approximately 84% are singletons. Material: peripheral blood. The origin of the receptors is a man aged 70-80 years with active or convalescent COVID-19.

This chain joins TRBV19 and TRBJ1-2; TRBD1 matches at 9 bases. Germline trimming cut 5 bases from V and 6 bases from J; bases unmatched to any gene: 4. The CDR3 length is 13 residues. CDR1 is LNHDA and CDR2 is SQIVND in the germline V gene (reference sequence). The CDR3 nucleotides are TGTGCCAGTAGTGGGGACAGGGTCGATGGCTACACCTTC. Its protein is CASSGDRVDGYTF.

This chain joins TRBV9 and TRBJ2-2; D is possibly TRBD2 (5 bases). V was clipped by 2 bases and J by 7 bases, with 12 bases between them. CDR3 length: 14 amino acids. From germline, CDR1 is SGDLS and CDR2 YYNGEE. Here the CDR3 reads CASSVGSEGGELFF. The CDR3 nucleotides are TGTGCCAGCAGCGTTGGGAGTGAGGGCGGGGAGCTGTTTTTT.

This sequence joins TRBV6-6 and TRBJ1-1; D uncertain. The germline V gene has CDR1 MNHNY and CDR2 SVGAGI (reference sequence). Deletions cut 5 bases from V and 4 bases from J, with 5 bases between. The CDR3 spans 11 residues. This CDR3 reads CASSEGTEAFF. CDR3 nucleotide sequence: TGTGCCAGCAGTGAGGGCACTGAAGCTTTCTTT.

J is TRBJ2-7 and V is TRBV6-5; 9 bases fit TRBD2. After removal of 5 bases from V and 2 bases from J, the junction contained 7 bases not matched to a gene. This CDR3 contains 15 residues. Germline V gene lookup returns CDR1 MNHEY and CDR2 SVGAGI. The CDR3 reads CASSHLAGKTYEQYF. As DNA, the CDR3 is TGTGCCAGCAGTCACCTAGCGGGGAAAACCTACGAGCAGTACTTC.

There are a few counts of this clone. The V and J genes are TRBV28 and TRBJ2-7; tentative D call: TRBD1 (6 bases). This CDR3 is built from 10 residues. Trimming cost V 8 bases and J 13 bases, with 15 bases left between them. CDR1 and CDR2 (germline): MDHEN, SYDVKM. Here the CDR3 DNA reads TGTGCCAGCCAGGGGACGGCCCCTTACTTC. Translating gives CASQGTAPYF.

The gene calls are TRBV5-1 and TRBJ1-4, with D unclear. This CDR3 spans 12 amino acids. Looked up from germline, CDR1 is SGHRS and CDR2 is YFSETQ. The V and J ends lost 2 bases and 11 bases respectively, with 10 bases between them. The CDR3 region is CASSFDFGKLFF. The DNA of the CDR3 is TGCGCCAGCAGCTTTGATTTCGGGAAACTGTTTTTT.

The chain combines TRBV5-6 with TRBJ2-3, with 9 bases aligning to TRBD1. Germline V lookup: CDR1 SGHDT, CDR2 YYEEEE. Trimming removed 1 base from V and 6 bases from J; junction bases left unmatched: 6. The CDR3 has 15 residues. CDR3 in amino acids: CASSLSGQGFDTQYF. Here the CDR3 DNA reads TGTGCCAGCAGCTTGTCGGGACAGGGCTTTGATACGCAGTATTTT. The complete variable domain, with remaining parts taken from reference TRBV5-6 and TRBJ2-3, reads DAGVTQSPTHLIKTRGQQVTLRCSPKSGHDTVSWYQQALGQGPQFIFQYYEEEERQRGNFPDRFSGHQFPNYSSELNVNALLLGDSALYLCASSLSGQGFDTQYFGPGTRLTVL.

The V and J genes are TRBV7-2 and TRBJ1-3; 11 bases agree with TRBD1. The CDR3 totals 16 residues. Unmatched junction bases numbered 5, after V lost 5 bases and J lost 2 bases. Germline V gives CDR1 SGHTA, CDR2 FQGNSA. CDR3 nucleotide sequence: TGTGCCAGCAGCGAAAGGACAGGGGGCACTGGAAACACCATATATTTT. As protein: CASSERTGGTGNTIYF. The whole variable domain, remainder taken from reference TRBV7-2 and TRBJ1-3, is GAGVSQSPSNKVTEKGKDVELRCDPISGHTALYWYRQSLGQGLEFLIYFQGNSAPDKSGLPSDRFSAERTGGSVSTLTIQRTQQEDSAVYLCASSERTGGTGNTIYFGEGSWLTVV.

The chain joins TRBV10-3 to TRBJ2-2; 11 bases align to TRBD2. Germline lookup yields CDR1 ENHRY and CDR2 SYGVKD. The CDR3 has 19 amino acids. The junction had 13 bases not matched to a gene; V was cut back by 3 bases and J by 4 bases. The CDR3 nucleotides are TGTGCCATCAGTGATCAACTCATCGGGCTAGCGGGGGGCACCGGGGAGCTGTTTTTT. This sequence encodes CAISDQLIGLAGGTGELFF.

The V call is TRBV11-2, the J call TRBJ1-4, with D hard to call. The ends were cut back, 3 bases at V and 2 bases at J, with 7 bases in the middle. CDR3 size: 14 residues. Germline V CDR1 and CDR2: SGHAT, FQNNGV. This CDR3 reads CASSFGGTNEKLFF. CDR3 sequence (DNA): TGTGCCAGCAGCTTCGGTGGTACTAATGAAAAACTGTTTTTT.

The CDR3 protein is CASSPGNTEAFF. In nucleotides, the CDR3 is TGCGCCAGCAGTCCGGGGAACACTGAAGCTTTCTTT. The chain combines TRBV23-1 with TRBJ1-1; no reliable D call. TRBV23-1 qualifies as an ORF whose function is uncertain. This CDR3 region has 12 residues. With 4 bases removed from V and 1 base from J, the gap between germline ends came to 4 bases.

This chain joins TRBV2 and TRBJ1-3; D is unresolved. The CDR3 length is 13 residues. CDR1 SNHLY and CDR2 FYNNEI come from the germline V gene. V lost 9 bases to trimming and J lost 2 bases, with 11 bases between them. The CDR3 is CASGEATGNTIYF. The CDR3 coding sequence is TGTGCCAGTGGAGAGGCCACTGGAAACACCATATATTTT.

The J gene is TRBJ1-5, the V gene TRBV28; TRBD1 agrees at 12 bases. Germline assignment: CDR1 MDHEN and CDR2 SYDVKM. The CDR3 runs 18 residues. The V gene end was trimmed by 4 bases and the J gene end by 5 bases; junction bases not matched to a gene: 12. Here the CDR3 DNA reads TGTGCCAGCAGTTCGGGACAGGGGGCAAAGACGGCGTATCAGCCCCAGCATTTT. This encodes CASSSGQGAKTAYQPQHF.

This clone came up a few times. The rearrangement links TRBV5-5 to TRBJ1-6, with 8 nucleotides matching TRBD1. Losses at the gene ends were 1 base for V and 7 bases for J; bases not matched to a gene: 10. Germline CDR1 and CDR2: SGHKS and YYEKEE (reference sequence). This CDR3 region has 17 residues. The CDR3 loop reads CASSLRVRGTGNSPLHF. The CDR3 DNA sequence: TGTGCCAGCAGCTTGAGGGTCAGGGGGACAGGAAATTCACCCCTCCACTTT.

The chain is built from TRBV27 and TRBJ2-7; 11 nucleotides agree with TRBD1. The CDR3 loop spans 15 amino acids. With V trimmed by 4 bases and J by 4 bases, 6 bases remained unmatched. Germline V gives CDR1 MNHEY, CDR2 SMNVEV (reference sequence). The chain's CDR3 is CASSSPGQGVYEQYF. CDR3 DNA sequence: TGTGCCAGCAGTTCTCCGGGACAGGGGGTTTACGAGCAGTACTTC.

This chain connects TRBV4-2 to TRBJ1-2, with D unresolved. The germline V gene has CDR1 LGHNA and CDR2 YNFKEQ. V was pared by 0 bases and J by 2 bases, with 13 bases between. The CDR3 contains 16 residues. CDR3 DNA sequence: TGTGCCAGCAGCCAAGAAATGGCACCCTCCAACTATGGCTACACCTTC. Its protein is CASSQEMAPSNYGYTF.

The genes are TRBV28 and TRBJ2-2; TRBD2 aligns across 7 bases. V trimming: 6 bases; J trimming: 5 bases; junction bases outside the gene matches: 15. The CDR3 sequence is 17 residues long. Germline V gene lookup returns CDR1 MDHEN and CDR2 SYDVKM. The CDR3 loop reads CASRGDWRELRTGELFF. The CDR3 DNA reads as TGTGCCAGCAGAGGGGATTGGCGGGAGTTGAGGACCGGGGAGCTGTTTTTT.

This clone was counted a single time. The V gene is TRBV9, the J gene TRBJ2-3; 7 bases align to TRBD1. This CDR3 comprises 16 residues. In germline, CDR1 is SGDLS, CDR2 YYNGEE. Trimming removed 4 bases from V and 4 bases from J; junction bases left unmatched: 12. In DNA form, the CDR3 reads TGTGCCAGCAGCTCCACGACAGGGTTTGGCCCAGATACGCAGTATTTT. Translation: CASSSTTGFGPDTQYF. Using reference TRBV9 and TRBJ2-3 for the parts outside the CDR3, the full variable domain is DSGVTQTPKHLITATGQRVTLRCSPRSGDLSVYWYQQSLDQGLQFLIQYYNGEERAKGNILERFSAQQFPDLHSELNLSSLELGDSALYFCASSSTTGFGPDTQYFGPGTRLTVL.

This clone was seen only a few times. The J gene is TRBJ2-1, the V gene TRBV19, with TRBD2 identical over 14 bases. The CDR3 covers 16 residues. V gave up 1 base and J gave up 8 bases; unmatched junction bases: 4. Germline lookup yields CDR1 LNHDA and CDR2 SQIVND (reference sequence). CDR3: CASSIGGLAGADEQFF. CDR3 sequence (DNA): TGTGCCAGTAGTATAGGGGGACTAGCGGGAGCGGATGAGCAGTTCTTC. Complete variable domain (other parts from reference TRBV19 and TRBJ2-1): DGGITQSPKYLFRKEGQNVTLSCEQNLNHDAMYWYRQDPGQGLRLIYYSQIVNDFQKGDIAEGYSVSREKKESFPLTVTSAQKNPTAFYLCASSIGGLAGADEQFFGPGTRLTVL.

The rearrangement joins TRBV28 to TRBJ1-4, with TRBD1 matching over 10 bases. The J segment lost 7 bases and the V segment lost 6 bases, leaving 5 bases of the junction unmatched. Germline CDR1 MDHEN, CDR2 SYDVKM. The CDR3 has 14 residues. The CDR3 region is CASSPTGGFEKLFF. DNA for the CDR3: TGTGCCAGCAGCCCGACAGGGGGCTTTGAAAAACTGTTTTTT.

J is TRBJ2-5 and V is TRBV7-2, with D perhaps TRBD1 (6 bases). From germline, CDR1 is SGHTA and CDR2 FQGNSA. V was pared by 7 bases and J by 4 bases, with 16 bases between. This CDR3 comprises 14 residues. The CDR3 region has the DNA TGTGCCAGCACCCTTGTGGGGGCAGGAGAGACCCAGTACTTC. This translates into CASTLVGAGETQYF.

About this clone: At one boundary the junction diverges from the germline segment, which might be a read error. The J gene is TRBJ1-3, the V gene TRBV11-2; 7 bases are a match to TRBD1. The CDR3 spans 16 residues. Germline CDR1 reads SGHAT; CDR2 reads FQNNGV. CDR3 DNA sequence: TGTGCCAGCAGCCTAGAAGGGGGCAAGAATGGAAACACCATATATTTT. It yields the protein CASSLEGGKNGNTIYF.